This T cell receptor (beta chain) was sequenced during a study of cytomegalovirus exposure and HLA in healthy donors. Study-wide results and limits: What a later analysis reportedly showed was that an Asian-associated ancestry cluster had fewer N-insertions than the 666-donor mean. Most sequenced TCRs were rare (though some public TCRs occurred in many donors). Equally common other TCR beta chains were less clonally expanded than HLA-associated ones, a later analysis found. In the analysis, some V segments, TRBV6-2 and TRBV6-3 included, were excluded as indistinguishable.

On this clone itself: Its matching antigen is unknown.

The germline V gene encodes CDR1 LNHDA and CDR2 SQIVND (reference sequence). This CDR3 contains 12 residues. V was cut by 8 bases and J by 4 bases, with 9 bases left in between. PCR amplification relied on 60 Vbeta primers (plus 13 Jbeta primers). Using immunoSEQ multiplex PCR, the repertoire was profiled, and TCRdb retains in-frame clones only, with some absent. The repertoire consists of under 200,000 clones, with roughly 85% occurring once and the leading ten covering approximately 1.3%. The sample comprised PBMCs. V is TRBV19 and J is TRBJ1-5, with D hard to call. The TCR originated in a man younger than 40 in good health and CMV-seronegative. The CDR3 nucleotides are TGTGCCAGTGGAGGGCGAAATCAGCCCCAGCATTTT. Its translation is CASGGRNQPQHF.